The clone carrying this T cell receptor beta chain was seen at least ten times. Its antigen is still unknown. Tagging with unique molecular identifiers was applied to individual cDNA molecules. TCRdb redid the calling of the 5' RACE reads with MiXCR, one entry per CDR3 protein. Of roughly 80,000 distinct CDR3 sequences listed, 5% to 7% are singletons. Trimming took off 0 bases at V and 8 bases at J, with 6 bases between the two ends. The CDR3 sequence is 12 residues long. From germline, CDR1 is LGHNA and CDR2 YSLEER. The data originate from a study of early T cells in non-severe SARS-CoV-2 infection. Study-wide points: Private and CD4 specificities were missed by VDJdb matching, skewed to anti-spike CD8.

The rearrangement links TRBV4-3 to TRBJ2-3; a possible D gene is TRBD2 (5 bases). The specimen was whole blood. The receptor comes from an adult who was a healthcare worker with PCR-confirmed SARS-CoV-2 infection or an uninfected control (not recorded which). CDR3: CASSQDRGTQYF. CDR3 bases: TGCGCCAGCAGCCAAGATCGGGGTACGCAGTATTTT.